A single sample is the source of the 9 T cell receptor beta chains below, sequenced in a study of vaccination and CD4 T cells after COVID-19. TCRdb re-analysed the PCR reads in MiXCR, keeping a single row per CDR3 protein. The sample records tens of thousands of distinct CDR3 sequences, under 65% being singletons. The source was CD4+ T cells from blood, collected before SARS-CoV-2 vaccination. Receptors originate from a human donor who had recovered from COVID-19.

The genes are TRBV19 and TRBJ2-1; 9 bases align to TRBD2. The ends lost 1 base at V and 4 bases at J; junction bases unmatched: 5. The CDR3 is 16 residues long. Looked up from germline, CDR1 is LNHDA and CDR2 is SQIVND (reference sequence). CDR3 sequence: CASSIAGLAKYNEQFF. The CDR3 nucleotides read TGTGCCAGTAGTATAGCAGGACTAGCGAAATACAATGAGCAGTTCTTC.

This clonotype appeared a few times. In DNA form, the CDR3 reads TGTGCCAGCAGCCAGGTGACTGGACTAGCGGGAGGAGAGACCCAGTACTTC. This codes for CASSQVTGLAGGETQYF. The chain combines TRBV25-1 with TRBJ2-5, with 14 nucleotides matching TRBD2. V shed 6 bases, J shed 4 bases, and the junction held 10 bases outside the gene matches. CDR3 length equals 17 residues. Germline assignment: CDR1 MGHDK and CDR2 SYGVNS.

This chain uses TRBV21-1 with TRBJ2-7. TRBV21-1 is noted as a pseudogene. The CDR3 extends over 16 amino acids. The CDR3 nucleotides read TGTGCCAGCAGCAAATTTGGTGGCGGTGGGACCTACGAGCAGTACTTC. This codes for CASSKFGGGGTYEQYF.

This chain links TRBV18 with TRBJ2-5, with D tentatively TRBD1 (5 bases). This CDR3 comprises 13 residues. The germline gives CDR1 KGHSH, CDR2 LQKENI. Trimming removed 5 bases from V and 1 base from J, with 8 bases in between. The CDR3 DNA follows: TGTGCCAGCTCAAGGACAATCCAAGAGACCCAGTACTTC. It specifies CASSRTIQETQYF.

The chain carries TRBV20-1 and TRBJ2-4; TRBD1 agrees at 9 bases. There are 14 residues in the CDR3. From germline, CDR1 is DFQATT and CDR2 SNEGSKA (reference sequence). The junction had 2 bases not matched to a gene; V was cut back by 5 bases and J by 0 bases. The CDR3 here is CSAGQGLAKNIQYF. DNA for the CDR3: TGCAGTGCTGGACAGGGGCTAGCCAAAAACATTCAGTACTTC.

This chain links TRBV10-3 with TRBJ2-5; D is perhaps TRBD1 or TRBD2 (6 bases each). V lost 1 base and J 5 bases, leaving 14 bases between the germline ends. CDR1 and CDR2 from the germline V gene are ENHRY and SYGVKD. The length of the CDR3 is 15 residues. This CDR3 reads CAISELALGGETQYF. The CDR3 DNA reads as TGTGCCATCAGTGAGTTGGCCCTAGGGGGGGAGACCCAGTACTTC.

The genes are TRBV6-1 and TRBJ2-7; 15 bases fit TRBD2. Per the germline V gene, CDR1 is MNHNS and CDR2 is SASEGT. The CDR3 sequence is 14 residues long. Trimming at V came to 5 bases and at J to 7 bases, leaving 3 bases not matched to a gene. The CDR3 loop is CASSRTSGRVEQYF. Here the CDR3 DNA reads TGTGCCAGCAGTCGGACTAGCGGGAGGGTGGAGCAGTACTTC.

This rearrangement joins TRBV7-9 to TRBJ2-4; tentatively, D is TRBD2 (6 bases). Trimming removed 5 bases from V and 5 bases from J, with 10 bases in between. This CDR3 is built from 13 residues. Germline CDR1 is SEHNR and CDR2 is FQNEAQ (reference sequence). The CDR3 sequence is CASSPPGENIQYF. The CDR3 DNA is TGTGCCAGCAGCCCCCCGGGGGAAAACATTCAGTACTTC.

This clonotype was seen only once. This rearrangement joins TRBV27 to TRBJ1-3; D remains ambiguous. The CDR3 sequence is 13 residues long. The V and J ends lost 7 bases and 0 bases respectively, with 7 bases between them. Germline V lookup: CDR1 MNHEY, CDR2 SMNVEV (reference sequence). CDR3 sequence (DNA): TGTGCCAGCAAGGCAAGCTCTGGAAACACCATATATTTT. It translates to CASKASSGNTIYF.